The rows below give T cell receptor beta chains drawn from one sample of a study of T cells after yellow fever vaccination. TCRdb analysed the 5' RACE reads with MiXCR anew, one entry per CDR3 protein. The data show over 300,000 distinct CDR3 sequences, 4.1% seen once. The starting material was PBMCs, obtained 5 days after the yellow fever booster vaccination. These receptors were collected from a man aged 18-30 years who received the YFV17D yellow fever vaccine. The CDR3 runs from the conserved cysteine through the conserved F or W. Fields, in order: V gene, D gene, J gene, clone size, CDR3 DNA, CDR3 protein. A D gene is named only where the DNA matches it firmly. Only some rows state a clone size, as once, few, many or a class for expanded clones.

TRBV7-9	-	TRBJ1-5	many	TGTGCCAGCAGCTTATCAGGGAATAGCAATCAGCCCCAGCATTTT	CASSLSGNSNQPQHF
TRBV4-3	-	TRBJ2-1	few	TGCGCCAGCAGCCAGAGGACTTCCCACTCCCTTAATGAGCAGTTCTTC	CASSQRTSHSLNEQFF
TRBV30	-	TRBJ2-5	-	TGTGCCTGTACAGGAATCCTAATCCAAGAGACCCAGTACTTC	CACTGILIQETQYF
TRBV10-2	-	TRBJ1-1	few	TGCGCCAGCAGTGACCCAGGAACAAACACTGAAGCTTTCTTT	CASSDPGTNTEAFF
TRBV27	-	TRBJ2-7	many	TGTGCCAGCAGTCGCCTTTACACCTACGAGCAGTACTTC	CASSRLYTYEQYF
TRBV5-5	-	TRBJ1-5	many	TGTGCCAGCAGCTTGGAGTTAGGGGCCGGTCAGCCCCAGCATTTT	CASSLELGAGQPQHF
TRBV12-3/TRBV12-4	TRBD2	TRBJ2-1	many	TGTGCCAGCAAAGGAGCGGGGAGCAATGAGCAGTTCTTC	CASKGAGSNEQFF
TRBV6-2/TRBV6-3	-	TRBJ2-1	many	TGTGCCAGCAGTTACTCCGATGTTAGCGGAATATACAATGAGCAGTTCTTC	CASSYSDVSGIYNEQFF
TRBV27	TRBD2	TRBJ2-7	few	TGTGCCAGCAGTTTATCGGGCGGGACTAGCGGTGGCTACGAGCAGTACTTC	CASSLSGGTSGGYEQYF
TRBV2	-	TRBJ2-6	many	TGTGCCAGCGTCTCTGGGGCCAACGTCCTGACTTTC	CASVSGANVLTF
TRBV5-1	TRBD2	TRBJ2-3	few	TGCGCCAGCAGCCGGGGACTAGGGGACACAGATACGCAGTATTTT	CASSRGLGDTDTQYF
TRBV11-3	-	TRBJ1-1	-	TGTGCCAGCAGCCCAGGCGCGGGATGGGACACTGAAGCTTTCTTT	CASSPGAGWDTEAFF
TRBV5-5	-	TRBJ1-1	-	TGTGCCAGCAGCTGGTGGGGTGGGGACACTGAAGCTTTCTTT	CASSWWGGDTEAFF
TRBV5-1	-	TRBJ2-4	-	TGCGCCAGCAGTTATTCGACGGATGACATTCAGTACTTC	CASSYSTDDIQYF
TRBV18	-	TRBJ1-1	few	TGTGCCAGCTCACCCCAAGCCGGGCGCCGGGGGAACACTGAAGCTTTCTTT	CASSPQAGRRGNTEAFF
TRBV12-3/TRBV12-4	-	TRBJ1-5	-	TGTGCCAGCAGTTCCCGGGTGTCGGGCAATCAGCCCCAGCATTTT	CASSSRVSGNQPQHF